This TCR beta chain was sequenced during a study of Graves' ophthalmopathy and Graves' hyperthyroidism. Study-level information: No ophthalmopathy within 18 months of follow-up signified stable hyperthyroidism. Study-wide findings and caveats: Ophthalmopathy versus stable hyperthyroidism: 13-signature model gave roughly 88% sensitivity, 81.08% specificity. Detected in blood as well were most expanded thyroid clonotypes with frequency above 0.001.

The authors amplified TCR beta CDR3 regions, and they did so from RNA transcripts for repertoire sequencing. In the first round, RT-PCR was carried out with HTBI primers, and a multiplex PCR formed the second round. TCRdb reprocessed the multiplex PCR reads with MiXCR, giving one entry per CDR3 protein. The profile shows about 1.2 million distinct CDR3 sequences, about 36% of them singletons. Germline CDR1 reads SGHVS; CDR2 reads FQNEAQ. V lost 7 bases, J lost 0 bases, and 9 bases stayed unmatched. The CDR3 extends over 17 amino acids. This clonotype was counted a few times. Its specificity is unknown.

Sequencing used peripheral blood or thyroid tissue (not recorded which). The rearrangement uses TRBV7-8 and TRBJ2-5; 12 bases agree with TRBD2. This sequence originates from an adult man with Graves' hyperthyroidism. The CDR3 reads CASNPGLAGWYQETQYF. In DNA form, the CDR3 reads TGTGCCAGCAACCCTGGACTAGCGGGGTGGTACCAAGAGACCCAGTACTTC.